This T cell receptor (beta chain) was identified in a study of shared clonotypes between healthy human individuals. Naive-designated CD8 cells lacked CD45RO, were positively enriched for CCR7, and omitted terminally differentiated effector memory CD45RA+ cells. This CDR3 region has 11 residues. In germline, CDR1 is SNHLY, CDR2 FYNNEI. Repertoires were generated with immunoSEQ multiplex PCR, while TCRdb's copy carries only in-frame clones and drops some. The table shows approximately 650,000 clones, with nearly 97% occurring only once. A word on this clone: Sequence at one end of the junction differs from germline and may be a read error.

This TCR was recovered from a woman younger than 45 in good health. Sequencing was performed on naive CD8+ T cells sorted from blood. This chain connects TRBV2 to TRBJ1-1; no clear D. The CDR3 sequence: CASAGNAEAFF. The CDR3 DNA reads as TGTGCCAGCGCGGGGAACGCTGAAGCTTTCTTT.